Here is one T cell receptor (beta chain) with its context. Antigen specificity is unknown. The assay ran at deep level. Using ten immunoSEQ deep assay plates, investigators sequenced unsorted PBMC DNA. Profiled with immunoSEQ multiplex PCR; TCRdb holds only in-frame clones, not every one. The sample comprises about 560,000 clones, roughly 72% of which are singletons, and 12% rests with the top ten. This entry is derived from a study of shared clonotypes between healthy human individuals. Study at large: The donor pool was made up of two women and a few men aged 18 to 49. The study's findings and limits: Represented genetic and exposure-history diversity was restricted by having few donors.

This CDR3 spans 15 amino acids. V lost 0 bases to trimming and J lost 2 bases, with 6 bases between them. From germline, CDR1 is SGDLS and CDR2 YYNGEE. The chain couples TRBV9 to TRBJ2-6; D is ambiguous. Sequencing was performed on PBMCs. This clonotype was obtained from a woman aged 40 to 49 in good health. Some clones in this sample may be carry-over from other donors' samples. The CDR3 is CASSVAGTGANVLTF. The DNA for the CDR3 is TGTGCCAGCAGCGTAGCTGGGACTGGGGCCAACGTCCTGACTTTC.